The 25 T cell receptor beta chains in this list originate from one sample, sequenced in a study of neurological immune-mediated disorders. Using its own MiXCR run on the 5' RACE reads, TCRdb lists one record per CDR3 protein. The table has some 32,000 distinct CDR3 sequences, around 16% seen once; the top ten hold less than 35%. The material sequenced was PBMCs. All receptors come from an older man in good health.

Within the sample, this clonotype is medium-sized (0.01 to 0.1%). The gene calls are TRBV14 and TRBJ1-4; maybe TRBD1 (5 bases). The CDR3 covers 18 residues. Trimming shortened V by 1 base and J by 0 bases, and 15 bases separated the two germline ends. Germline V gives CDR1 SGHDN, CDR2 FVKESK. CDR3 protein: CASSQVAGTSATNEKLFF. In nucleotides, the CDR3 is TGTGCCAGCAGCCAAGTGGCGGGGACCTCCGCAACTAATGAAAAACTGTTTTTT.

This clonotype showed up many times. The chain is built from TRBV12-3 or TRBV12-4 and TRBJ1-5; D is unclear. Trimming removed 5 bases at V and 0 bases at J, with 8 bases between. This CDR3 contains 14 residues. In DNA, the CDR3 is TGTGCCAGCAGTCAAAGGTATAGCAATCAGCCCCAGCATTTT. This translates into CASSQRYSNQPQHF.

This clonotype was counted many times. The CDR3: CASSKPGQGFTEAFF. The CDR3, as DNA: TGTGCCAGCAGCAAGCCGGGACAGGGTTTCACTGAAGCTTTCTTT. V usage is TRBV12-3 or TRBV12-4 and J usage is TRBJ1-1, with 9 bases aligning to TRBD1. The ends lost 6 bases at V and 4 bases at J; junction bases unmatched: 9. The CDR3 consists of 15 residues.

Ten or more counts support this clonotype. V and J are TRBV24-1 and TRBJ2-5, with 10 nucleotides matching TRBD1. This CDR3 comprises 16 residues. In germline, CDR1 is KGHDR, CDR2 SFDVKD. With 4 bases clipped from V and 4 bases from J, the junction kept 8 bases outside the gene matches. CDR3 in amino acids: CATSESDRGRGETQYF. The CDR3 nucleotides are TGTGCCACCAGTGAGAGTGACAGGGGGCGCGGAGAGACCCAGTACTTC.

J is TRBJ2-7 and V is TRBV30, with TRBD1 identical over 8 bases. CDR1 is GTSNPN and CDR2 is SVGIG in the germline V gene (reference sequence). This CDR3 is 13 amino acids long. Trimming cost V 8 bases and J 5 bases; bases outside gene matches: 11. CDR3 DNA sequence: TGTGCCGGAATCGGACAGGGTGGGAACGAGCAGTACTTC. Residues: CAGIGQGGNEQYF.

The chain is built from TRBV7-2 and TRBJ1-4; 7 bases agree with TRBD1. The J segment lost 4 bases and the V segment lost 5 bases, leaving 4 bases of the junction unmatched. Germline V gene lookup returns CDR1 SGHTA and CDR2 FQGNSA. The length of the CDR3 is 14 residues. The CDR3 coding sequence is TGTGCCAGCAGCCTAGGGACAGATAATGAAAAACTGTTTTTT. This translates into CASSLGTDNEKLFF.

The sample holds many counts of this clonotype. The chain joins TRBV12-3 or TRBV12-4 to TRBJ2-7; 9 nucleotides agree with TRBD1. There are 14 residues in the CDR3. V trimming: 6 bases; J trimming: 6 bases; junction bases outside the gene matches: 9. The CDR3 sequence: CASSRRQGEVEQYF. CDR3 coding DNA: TGTGCCAGCAGCCGAAGACAGGGGGAGGTCGAGCAGTACTTC.

This clonotype was detected once. At one boundary the junction diverges from the germline segment, which might be a read error. The CDR3 sequence: CASSPQIVGGDTQNF. Here the CDR3 DNA reads TGTGCCAGCAGCCCCCAGATAGTGGGGGGAGATACGCAGAATTTT. The chain joins TRBV7-2 to TRBJ2-3; TRBD2 is a possible D gene (6 bases). CDR1 SGHTA and CDR2 FQGNSA come from the germline V gene. This CDR3 is built from 15 residues.

Ten or more counts support this clonotype. The chain joins TRBV6-5 to TRBJ2-5; D is uncertain. This CDR3 comprises 13 residues. The germline V gene has CDR1 MNHEY and CDR2 SVGAGI. V gave up 4 bases and J gave up 5 bases, with 11 bases separating them. CDR3 sequence (DNA): TGTGCCAGCAGTTTAACCGATGGGGAGACCCAGTACTTC. Its translation: CASSLTDGETQYF.

This clonotype appeared many times. This chain connects TRBV6-2 or TRBV6-3 to TRBJ2-2, with no clear D. V dropped 3 bases and J dropped 4 bases, with 9 bases sitting between them. There are 14 residues in the CDR3. Germline assignment: CDR1 MNHEY and CDR2 SVGEGT. CDR3 loop: CASSYYSFTGELFF. The CDR3 bases are TGTGCCAGCAGTTATTACAGTTTCACCGGGGAGCTGTTTTTT.

This clonotype showed up many times. The rearrangement links TRBV20-1 to TRBJ1-4; D unresolved. CDR1 DFQATT and CDR2 SNEGSKA come from the germline V gene (reference sequence). V was shortened by 3 bases and J by 4 bases, with 12 bases between the two germline ends. This CDR3 has 14 residues. CDR3 sequence reads: CSASEPSLNEKLFF. In nucleotides, the CDR3 is TGCAGTGCTAGTGAGCCTTCCCTTAATGAAAAACTGTTTTTT.

This clonotype was recorded at least ten times. The chain employs TRBV20-1 and TRBJ2-3, with a possible D match to TRBD2 (7 bases). Per the germline V gene, CDR1 is DFQATT and CDR2 is SNEGSKA (reference sequence). Trimming took off 7 bases at V and 2 bases at J, with 19 bases between the two ends. This CDR3 is 15 amino acids long. CDR3 sequence reads: CSVQDSGTNTDTQYF. The CDR3 nucleotides read TGCAGTGTCCAGGACAGCGGGACCAACACAGATACGCAGTATTTT.

Concerning this clonotype itself: A much larger clone is a single base away; this may be a read error. The rearrangement links TRBV7-2 to TRBJ1-3; D gene unclear. Germline V CDR1 and CDR2: SGHTA, FQGNSA. The CDR3 extends over 15 amino acids. The germline V and J ends were trimmed by 3 bases and 5 bases, with 14 bases remaining between them. The CDR3 sequence: CASSFELYSRNTIYF. The CDR3 DNA sequence: TGTGCCAGCAGCTTCGAATTGTATTCTAGAAACACCATATATTTT.

This chain links TRBV10-2 with TRBJ2-1; D unclear. The CDR3 runs 13 residues. V shed 7 bases and J shed 8 bases, with 15 bases lying between them. From germline, CDR1 is WSHSY and CDR2 SAAADI. CDR3 sequence: CASILDPTDEQFF. The CDR3, as DNA: TGCGCCAGCATCCTAGATCCCACAGATGAGCAGTTCTTC.

V gene TRBV18 combines with J gene TRBJ1-5; TRBD1 might be the D (5 bases). V dropped 3 bases and J dropped 3 bases, with 21 bases sitting between them. CDR3 length: 18 amino acids. Germline V gene data show CDR1 as KGHSH and CDR2 as LQKENI. CDR3 in DNA: TGTGCCAGCTCACCGGACTACGTTGGGACCAGCTCCAATCAGCCCCAGCATTTT. Translating it yields CASSPDYVGTSSNQPQHF.

This clonotype came up many times. The rearrangement joins TRBV6-2 or TRBV6-3 to TRBJ2-1, with 10 bases that match TRBD1. CDR3 size: 18 residues. The germline gives CDR1 MNHEY, CDR2 SVGEGT. J gave up 4 bases and V 2 bases, and 11 bases lay outside the gene matches. Here the CDR3 reads CASSYNHPGTGAYNEQFF. CDR3 bases: TGTGCCAGCAGTTACAACCATCCCGGGACAGGGGCATACAATGAGCAGTTCTTC.

In its sample, this clonotype was seen many times. This chain links TRBV20-1 with TRBJ1-1, with a tentative D call TRBD1 (5 bases). V was pared by 2 bases and J by 3 bases, with 13 bases between. From germline, CDR1 is DFQATT and CDR2 SNEGSKA (reference sequence). The length of the CDR3 is 14 residues. CDR3 protein: CSARHDSGDTEAFF. Written as DNA, the CDR3 is TGCAGTGCTAGACATGACAGTGGAGACACTGAAGCTTTCTTT.

This clonotype was detected many times. For the CDR3, the DNA is TGCAGCTTTCGGGCTAACACCGGGGAGCTGTTTTTT. As protein: CSFRANTGELFF. This chain uses TRBV29-1 with TRBJ2-2; D remains ambiguous. Per the germline V gene, CDR1 is SQVTM and CDR2 is ANQGSEA. V lost 8 bases and J 2 bases, leaving 9 bases between the germline ends. The CDR3 extends over 12 amino acids.

This clonotype was counted at least ten times. CDR3 bases: TGTGCCAGCACTAGCTCCGGGGGATCTGGGGCCAACGTCCTGACTTTC. Protein: CASTSSGGSGANVLTF. This sequence joins TRBV6-1 and TRBJ2-6; a possible D gene is TRBD2 (6 bases). CDR3 length: 16 residues. Looked up from germline, CDR1 is MNHNS and CDR2 is SASEGT. V shed 7 bases and J shed 1 base, with 14 bases lying between them.

This clonotype has only a few counts. The chain carries TRBV5-5 and TRBJ2-5; the D call may be TRBD1 or TRBD2 (5 bases each). The V end lost 5 bases, the J end lost 3 bases, and 14 bases lay between the germline ends. Germline lookup yields CDR1 SGHKS and CDR2 YYEKEE (reference sequence). This CDR3 region has 14 residues. Here the CDR3 DNA reads TGTGCCAGCAGAAGGGACCAGACTAAAGAGACCCAGTACTTC. This sequence encodes CASRRDQTKETQYF.

This clonotype was found many times. The J gene is TRBJ2-7, the V gene TRBV20-1; a weak D match, TRBD2 (6 bases). CDR3 length: 13 amino acids. V was clipped by 4 bases and J by 3 bases, with 13 bases between them. In germline, CDR1 is DFQATT, CDR2 SNEGSKA (reference sequence). CDR3 sequence reads: CSANRESGYEQYF. Written as DNA, the CDR3 is TGCAGTGCTAACCGGGAGTCGGGCTACGAGCAGTACTTC.

This clonotype was recorded many times. The V gene is TRBV6-6, the J gene TRBJ1-3; no clear D gene. Germline V lookup: CDR1 MNHNY, CDR2 SVGAGI (reference sequence). The CDR3 is 16 residues long. The V end was cut by 0 bases, the J end by 0 bases, with 9 bases between. The CDR3 loop is CASSYSSLRSGNTIYF. As DNA, the CDR3 is TGTGCCAGCAGTTACTCCTCCCTTCGCTCTGGAAACACCATATATTTT.

This clonotype showed up many times. In DNA, the CDR3 is TGTGCCAGCAGCACGGGACAGTACACCGGGGAGCTGTTTTTT. Its protein is CASSTGQYTGELFF. The genes are TRBV11-3 and TRBJ2-2; 7 bases align to TRBD1. The CDR3 is 14 amino acids. Germline V gives CDR1 SGHNT, CDR2 YENEEA. The V gene end was trimmed by 5 bases and the J gene end by 3 bases; junction bases not matched to a gene: 3.

Worth noting for this clonotype: The germline gene is not matched at one end of the junction; a read error may be the cause. The chain couples TRBV20-1 to TRBJ1-3, with D unclear. CDR1 is DFQATT and CDR2 is SNEGSKA in the germline V gene (reference sequence). There are 15 residues in the CDR3. This CDR3 is CSARAGVASENTMYF. The DNA of the CDR3 is TGCAGTGCTAGAGCCGGGGTAGCTTCTGAAAACACCATGTATTTT.

Ten or more counts support this clonotype. V gene TRBV29-1 combines with J gene TRBJ2-1, with 12 positions matching TRBD2. The CDR3 totals 16 residues. Per germline, CDR1 SQVTM and CDR2 ANQGSEA. Germline trimming cut 5 bases from V and 2 bases from J; bases unmatched to any gene: 7. Written as DNA, the CDR3 is TGCAGCGTTCGGCTAGCGGGAGGGCCGACCTACAATGAGCAGTTCTTC. Amino acids: CSVRLAGGPTYNEQFF.